The clone carrying this T cell receptor (beta chain) is labeled medium-sized. Trimming pared 0 bases from V and 4 bases from J, leaving 15 bases between. Germline V gene lookup returns CDR1 LGHDT and CDR2 YNNKEL (reference sequence). There are 16 residues in the CDR3. Sample time point: sample taken at primary tumor resection. Researchers sequenced whole RNA taken from tumor, nontumor lung or frozen PBMC without sorting. This specimen belongs to a study of spatial heterogeneity in lung cancer. At the level of the study: Among detected sequences, beta-chain ones consistently exceeded alpha-chain ones in number.

MiXCR, run by TCRdb on the 5' RACE reads, gives a single entry per CDR3 protein. The table has approximately 38,000 distinct CDR3 sequences, around 5.8% seen once; the top ten hold about 9.9%. Sequenced material: PBMCs, taken at surgery. This rearrangement joins TRBV3-1 to TRBJ1-2; D call uncertain. The source is a male donor with early-stage non-small cell lung cancer. CDR3 residues: CASSQDAGELSYGYTF. CDR3 DNA: TGTGCCAGCAGCCAAGACGCCGGGGAGCTAAGCTATGGCTACACCTTC.